This TCR beta chain came from a study of regulatory T cells in long-lasting Graves disease. iRepertoire HTBI primers and Arm-PCR of CDR3 regions built TCR beta libraries. Using its own MiXCR run on the multiplex PCR reads, TCRdb lists one record per CDR3 protein. The table has 350,000 to 450,000 distinct CDR3 sequences, 15% seen once. This CDR3 spans 15 amino acids. Germline V gives CDR1 DFQATT, CDR2 SNEGSKA (reference sequence). V shed 0 bases and J 4 bases; nucleotides not matched to a gene: 6. Notes on the study in general: Among samples with persistent disease, TRBV28, TRBJ1-2 and TRBJ2-5 were favored.

Noted time point: newly diagnosed GD, antithyroid drugs for less than 3 months. Isolated PBMC RNA provided the starting material for the TCR library. Remarks on this clonotype: Its antigen is not known.

These data are also associated with another study on T cells in Graves' hyperthyroidism and ophthalmopathy. From that study: With a median lead of around 6.7 months before onset, the model predicted ophthalmopathy.

The sequencing here drew on peripheral blood mononuclear cells (PBMCs), taken at new diagnosis, from a patient treated with antithyroid drugs. The gene calls are TRBV20-1 and TRBJ1-2; TRBD1 matches at 9 bases. The TCR sequence derives from a woman in her forties with Graves disease. The CDR3 sequence is CSAREGGQGGYGYTF. CDR3 nucleotide sequence: TGCAGTGCTAGAGAAGGGGGACAGGGCGGCTATGGCTACACCTTC.